This TCR beta chain is drawn from a study of T cell responses to AZD1222 COVID-19 vaccine. General study results and limits: An increase in Spike-specific TCR breadth and depth was observed after two AZD1222 doses. Per reports, nearly half of all spike-specific TCRs target regions that are unmutated in variants. Spike was spanned by vaccine-associated CD4 TCRs, with dominance at 160-218 and 743-854.

Second doses were pooled across both intervals (about 4 or about 12 weeks). Produced via immunoSEQ multiplex PCR; TCRdb's table is partial and in-frame only. The sample includes under 90,000 clones, around four fifths of them seen just once. To note about this clone: Its target is not known.

CDR1 and CDR2 (germline): SGHTA, FQGTGA. This CDR3 comprises 13 residues. Sequenced material: peripheral blood, taken 28 days after the second AZD1222 dose. The chain has TRBV7-3 and TRBJ1-5; weak D call: TRBD1 (5 bases). The TCR comes from an adult who received the AZD1222 COVID-19 vaccine. The CDR3 sequence: CGKPQGGGQPQHF. As DNA, the CDR3 is TGTGGCAAGCCCCAGGGAGGAGGTCAGCCCCAGCATTTT.